A single TCR beta chain is shown here with its context. Its antigen is not identified. Stated time point: week 35, safety follow-up. Each dose of the vaccine consisted of 300 ug of mutant IDH1 20-mer peptide, with topical imiquimod. The patients were given eight vaccinations, one each in weeks 1, 3, 5, 7, 11, 15, 19 and 23. Donors harbored newly found WHO grade 3 or 4 IDH1-mutant, ATRX-lost astrocytomas. These data originate in a study of a mutant IDH1 vaccine in newly diagnosed glioma. The wider study: Visit timing is recorded as week 35 for V12 and week 47 for V13.

Sequenced by immunoSEQ multiplex PCR; TCRdb stores in-frame clones only, minus some. There are about 32,000 clones in the sample; roughly three quarters occur only once, and about a tenth lies in the top ten. The CDR3 sequence is 15 residues long. V was trimmed by 2 bases and J by 4 bases, leaving 14 bases between them. CDR1 KGHSH and CDR2 LQKENI come from the germline V gene. The sample was PBMCs, taken from a glioma patient whose treatment included an IDH1 peptide vaccine. The chain couples TRBV18 to TRBJ1-1; the D gene is possibly TRBD1 (6 bases). The sequence was collected from a woman between 25 and 40 years old with glioma. Some clones in this sample may be carry-over from other donors' samples. The CDR3 DNA is TGTGCCAGCTCACCAAGGACAGCAACGGGCACTGAAGCTTTCTTT. It specifies CASSPRTATGTEAFF.